This T cell receptor (beta chain) was obtained from a study of regulatory T cells in long-lasting Graves disease. General study findings and limits: Accuracy was possibly reduced by small sample size.

Trimming took off 3 bases at V and 2 bases at J, with 13 bases between the two ends. There are 15 residues in the CDR3. Time point meaning: newly diagnosed GD, antithyroid drugs for less than 3 months. The authors made the TCR library using RNA they extracted from PBMCs. In this sample, this clonotype turned up many times. Its antigen remains unidentified. iRepertoire HTBI primers and Arm-PCR of CDR3 regions built TCR beta libraries. TCRdb ran MiXCR on the multiplex PCR reads and lists one entry per CDR3 protein. The sample comprises some 350,000 distinct CDR3 sequences, roughly 17% of which are singletons, and 20% to 25% rests with the top ten. The data were also submitted as part of a second study, on T cells in Graves' hyperthyroidism and ophthalmopathy.

The TCR originated in a woman between 18 and 30 years old with Graves disease. The rearrangement links TRBV12-3 or TRBV12-4 to TRBJ2-5; possibly TRBD1 for D (5 bases). The starting material was peripheral blood mononuclear cells (PBMCs), obtained at new diagnosis, from a patient treated with antithyroid drugs. The CDR3 reads CASSFPQGGQETQYF. The CDR3 DNA follows: TGTGCCAGCAGTTTTCCCCAGGGTGGGCAAGAGACCCAGTACTTC.